This entry describes one TCR beta chain. The data are from a study of T cell responses to AZD1222 COVID-19 vaccine. The CDR3 runs 17 residues. The V gene end was trimmed by 4 bases and the J gene end by 9 bases; junction bases not matched to a gene: 13. Germline V lookup: CDR1 SGHAT, CDR2 FQNNGV. Profiling relied on immunoSEQ multiplex PCR, and the TCRdb table lists in-frame clones only, not all of them. The table lists about 69,000 clones, around 80% of them singletons, with over 11% in the top ten. Sequences were derived from peripheral blood, sampled 28 days after the second AZD1222 dose. The source of this sequence is an adult who received the AZD1222 COVID-19 vaccine. The V gene is TRBV11-2, the J gene TRBJ2-3, with 13 bases lining up with TRBD2. This CDR3 reads CASSSPGLAGTGGTQYF. CDR3 coding DNA: TGTGCCAGCAGCTCTCCGGGACTAGCGGGGACGGGGGGAACGCAGTATTTT.